One and the same sample provided the 5 T cell receptor beta chains below, sequenced in a study of graft-versus-host responses after intestinal transplantation. Some clones are missing from TCRdb's copy, which holds only in-frame ones; the method was immunoSEQ multiplex PCR. In the table there are approximately 32,000 clones, about 93% of which are singletons. The sample consisted of PBMCs, taken 16 days after intestinal transplant. Receptors were obtained from a human patient who received an intestinal transplant, so some T cells may come from the graft donor.

The chain uses TRBV20-1 and TRBJ1-1, with D unresolved. Trimming took off 0 bases at V and 8 bases at J, with 7 bases between the two ends. Germline CDR1 is DFQATT and CDR2 is SNEGSKA (reference sequence). This CDR3 is built from 11 residues. The CDR3 nucleotides are TGCAGTGCTAGAGATTTGAGGGAAGCTTTCTTT. This gives the protein CSARDLREAFF.

The chain couples TRBV30 to TRBJ2-7; D is ambiguous. V was cut by 0 bases and J by 5 bases, with 5 bases left in between. The germline gives CDR1 GTSNPN, CDR2 SVGIG (reference sequence). The CDR3 is 11 amino acids. CDR3: CAWSVSDEQYF. CDR3 in DNA: TGTGCCTGGAGTGTATCTGACGAGCAGTACTTC.

This chain connects TRBV4-1 to TRBJ2-7; D is undetermined. CDR1 and CDR2 (germline): MGHRA, YSYEKL. V gave up 4 bases and J gave up 4 bases, with 11 bases separating them. This CDR3 region has 13 residues. The CDR3 nucleotides are TGCGCCAGCAGCCCCAGGTGGAGTTACGAGCAGTACTTC. Its translation: CASSPRWSYEQYF.

The chain couples TRBV11-3 to TRBJ1-5; 11 nucleotides align to TRBD1. Trimming cost V 4 bases and J 2 bases; bases outside gene matches: 10. Looked up from germline, CDR1 is SGHNT and CDR2 is YENEEA. This CDR3 is built from 18 residues. CDR3 sequence (DNA): TGTGCCAGCAGCTGCCGGGACAGGGGGATACCACGCAATCAGCCCCAGCATTTT. Its protein product is CASSCRDRGIPRNQPQHF.

A remark on this clone: Other DNA sequences in the sample encode the same CDR3. This chain uses TRBV7-2 with TRBJ1-1; D possibly corresponds to TRBD1 (5 bases). The ends were cut back, 2 bases at V and 2 bases at J, with 12 bases in the middle. CDR3 length: 15 residues. Looked up from germline, CDR1 is SGHTA and CDR2 is FQGNSA. The CDR3 is CASSLRGALNTEAFF. The CDR3 nucleotides are TGTGCCAGCAGCTTACGTGGGGCCCTTAACACTGAAGCTTTCTTT. Variable domain in full (rest from reference TRBV7-2 and TRBJ1-1): GAGVSQSPSNKVTEKGKDVELRCDPISGHTALYWYRQSLGQGLEFLIYFQGNSAPDKSGLPSDRFSAERTGGSVSTLTIQRTQQEDSAVYLCASSLRGALNTEAFFGQGTRLTVV.